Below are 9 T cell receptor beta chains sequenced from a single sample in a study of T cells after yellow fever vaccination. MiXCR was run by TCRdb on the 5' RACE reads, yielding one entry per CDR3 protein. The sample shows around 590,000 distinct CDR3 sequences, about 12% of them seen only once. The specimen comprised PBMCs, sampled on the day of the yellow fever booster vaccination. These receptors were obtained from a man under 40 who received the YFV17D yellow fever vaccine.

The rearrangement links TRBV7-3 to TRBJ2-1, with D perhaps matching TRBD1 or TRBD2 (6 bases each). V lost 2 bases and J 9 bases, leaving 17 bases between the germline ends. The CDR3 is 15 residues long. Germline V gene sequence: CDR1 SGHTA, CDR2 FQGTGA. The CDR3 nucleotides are TGTGCCAGCAGCTTAGGGGGCGGGGCTAGGGTTGAGCAGTTCTTC. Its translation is CASSLGGGARVEQFF.

The CDR3 here is CASSLVGPPYEQYF. The CDR3 DNA reads TGTGCCAGCAGCTTAGTAGGGCCCCCCTACGAGCAGTACTTC. V and J are TRBV7-2 and TRBJ2-7; D ambiguous. V gave up 1 base and J gave up 2 bases, with 9 bases separating them. This CDR3 is 14 amino acids long. The V gene's germline CDR1 is SGHTA and CDR2 FQGNSA.

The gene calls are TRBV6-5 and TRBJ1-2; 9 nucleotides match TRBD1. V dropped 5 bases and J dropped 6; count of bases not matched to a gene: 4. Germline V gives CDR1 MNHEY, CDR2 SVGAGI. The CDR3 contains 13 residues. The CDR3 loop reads CASSNRDRDGYTF. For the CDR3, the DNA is TGTGCCAGCAGTAACCGGGACAGGGATGGCTACACCTTC.

In DNA, the CDR3 is TGTGCCAGCAGCTTAAGTGGCAGGGGACCCTACGAGCAGTACTTC. Translation gives CASSLSGRGPYEQYF. The chain uses TRBV7-2 and TRBJ2-7, with a possible D match to TRBD1 (6 bases). The CDR3 sequence is 15 residues long. V lost 2 bases, J lost 2 bases, and 13 bases lay in between. Germline-derived CDR1 and CDR2 are SGHTA and FQGNSA.

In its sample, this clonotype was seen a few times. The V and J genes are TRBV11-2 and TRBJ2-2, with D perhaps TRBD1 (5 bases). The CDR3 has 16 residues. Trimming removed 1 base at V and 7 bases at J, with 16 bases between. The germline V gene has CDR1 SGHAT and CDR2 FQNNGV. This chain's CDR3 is CASSLARGPLSGELFF. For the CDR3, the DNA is TGTGCCAGCAGCTTAGCAAGGGGCCCCCTGAGCGGGGAGCTGTTTTTT.

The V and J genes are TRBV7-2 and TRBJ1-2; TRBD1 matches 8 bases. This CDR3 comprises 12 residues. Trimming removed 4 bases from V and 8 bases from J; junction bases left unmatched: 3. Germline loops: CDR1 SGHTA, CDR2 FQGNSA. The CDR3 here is CASSWTGNGYTF. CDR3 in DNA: TGTGCCAGCAGCTGGACAGGGAACGGCTACACCTTC.

Here the CDR3 DNA reads TGTGCCAGCAGCTTAGATCCTAGCGGCCCGTACAATGAGCAGTTCTTC. Amino acid sequence: CASSLDPSGPYNEQFF. The chain combines TRBV11-2 with TRBJ2-1; 7 positions agree with TRBD2. Trimming removed 0 bases from V and 4 bases from J; junction bases left unmatched: 6. CDR1 and CDR2 from the germline V gene are SGHAT and FQNNGV. This CDR3 comprises 16 residues.

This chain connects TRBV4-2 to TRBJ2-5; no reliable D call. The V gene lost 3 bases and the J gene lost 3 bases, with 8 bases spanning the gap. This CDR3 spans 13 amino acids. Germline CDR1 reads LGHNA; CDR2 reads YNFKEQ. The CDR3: CASSHPSEETQYF. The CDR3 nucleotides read TGTGCCAGCAGCCACCCCTCGGAAGAGACCCAGTACTTC.

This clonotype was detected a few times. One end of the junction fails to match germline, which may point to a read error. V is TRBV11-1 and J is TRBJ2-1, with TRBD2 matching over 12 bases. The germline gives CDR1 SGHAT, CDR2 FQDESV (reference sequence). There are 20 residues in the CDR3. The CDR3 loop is CASNLRPGRGLTSGRDEQFF. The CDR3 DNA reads TGTGCCAGCAACTTACGTCCGGGACGGGGGCTGACTAGCGGGAGAGATGAGCAGTTCTTC.